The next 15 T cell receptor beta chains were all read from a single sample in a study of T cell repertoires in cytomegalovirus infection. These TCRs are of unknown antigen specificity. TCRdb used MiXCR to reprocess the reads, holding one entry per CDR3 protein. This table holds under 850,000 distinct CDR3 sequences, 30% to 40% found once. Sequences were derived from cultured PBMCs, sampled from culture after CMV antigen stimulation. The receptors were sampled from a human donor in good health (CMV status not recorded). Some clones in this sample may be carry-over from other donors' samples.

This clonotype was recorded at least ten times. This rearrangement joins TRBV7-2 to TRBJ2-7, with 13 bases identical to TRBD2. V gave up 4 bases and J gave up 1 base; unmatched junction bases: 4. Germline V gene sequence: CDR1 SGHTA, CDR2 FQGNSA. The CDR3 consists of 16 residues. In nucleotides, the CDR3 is TGTGCCAGCAGCTCGGGACTAGCGGGATATTCCTACGAGCAGTACTTC. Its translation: CASSSGLAGYSYEQYF.

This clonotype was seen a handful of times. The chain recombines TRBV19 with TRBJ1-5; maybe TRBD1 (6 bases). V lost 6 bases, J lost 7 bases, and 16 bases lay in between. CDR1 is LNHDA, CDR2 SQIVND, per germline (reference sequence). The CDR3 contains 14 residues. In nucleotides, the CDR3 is TGTGCCAGTAGCCAGACAGGTGAGGCACAGCCCCAGCATTTT. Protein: CASSQTGEAQPQHF.

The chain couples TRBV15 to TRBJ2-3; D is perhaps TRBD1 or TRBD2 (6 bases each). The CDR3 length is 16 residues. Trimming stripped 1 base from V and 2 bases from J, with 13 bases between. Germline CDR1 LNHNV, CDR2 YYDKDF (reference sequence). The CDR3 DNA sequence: TGTGCCACCAGCAGAGTTTACGGGGGCAACACAGATACGCAGTATTTT. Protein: CATSRVYGGNTDTQYF.

CDR3 protein: CATSDRSEGADTQYF. In DNA, the CDR3 is TGTGCCACCAGTGACCGGTCCGAAGGGGCAGATACGCAGTATTTT. V and J are TRBV24-1 and TRBJ2-3; perhaps TRBD1 as D (5 bases). CDR3 length equals 15 residues. V shed 4 bases and J shed 4 bases, with 14 bases lying between them. Germline CDR1 is KGHDR and CDR2 is SFDVKD.

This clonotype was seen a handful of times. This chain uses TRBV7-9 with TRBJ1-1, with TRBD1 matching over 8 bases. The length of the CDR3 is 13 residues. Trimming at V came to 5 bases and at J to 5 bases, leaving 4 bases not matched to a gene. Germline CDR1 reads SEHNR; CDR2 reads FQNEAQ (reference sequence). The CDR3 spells CASSDGTGTEAFF. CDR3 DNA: TGTGCCAGCAGCGACGGGACAGGAACTGAAGCTTTCTTT.

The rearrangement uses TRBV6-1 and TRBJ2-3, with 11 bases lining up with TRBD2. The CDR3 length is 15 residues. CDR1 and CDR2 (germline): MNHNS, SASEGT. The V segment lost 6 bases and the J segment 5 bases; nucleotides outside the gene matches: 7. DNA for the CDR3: TGTGCCAGCAGCGTAGCGGGAGGGGCCGTAGATACGCAGTATTTT. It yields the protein CASSVAGGAVDTQYF.

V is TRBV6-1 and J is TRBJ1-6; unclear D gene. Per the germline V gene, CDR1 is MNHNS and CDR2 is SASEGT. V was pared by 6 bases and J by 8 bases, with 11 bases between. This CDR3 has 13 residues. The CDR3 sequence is CASRRWEDSPLHF. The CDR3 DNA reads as TGTGCCAGCAGGAGGTGGGAGGATTCACCCCTCCACTTT.

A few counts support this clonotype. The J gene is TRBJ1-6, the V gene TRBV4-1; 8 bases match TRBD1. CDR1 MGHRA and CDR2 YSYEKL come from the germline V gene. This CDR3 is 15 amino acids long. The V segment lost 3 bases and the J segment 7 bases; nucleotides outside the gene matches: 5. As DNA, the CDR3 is TGCGCCAGCAGCCAGGAGACAGGGGAGAATTCACCCCTCCACTTT. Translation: CASSQETGENSPLHF.

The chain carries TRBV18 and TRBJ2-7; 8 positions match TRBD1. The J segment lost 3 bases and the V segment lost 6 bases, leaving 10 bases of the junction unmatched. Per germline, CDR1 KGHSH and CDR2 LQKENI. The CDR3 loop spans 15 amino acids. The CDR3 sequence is CASSPNTGTGYEQYF. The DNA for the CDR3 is TGTGCCAGCTCGCCCAACACCGGGACAGGCTACGAGCAGTACTTC.

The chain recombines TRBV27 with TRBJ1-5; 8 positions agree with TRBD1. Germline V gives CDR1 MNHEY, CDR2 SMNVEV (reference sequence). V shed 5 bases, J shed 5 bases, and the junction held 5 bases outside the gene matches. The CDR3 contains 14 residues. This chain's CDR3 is CASSPRGQHQPQHF. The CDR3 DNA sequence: TGTGCCAGCAGTCCCAGGGGGCAGCATCAGCCCCAGCATTTT.

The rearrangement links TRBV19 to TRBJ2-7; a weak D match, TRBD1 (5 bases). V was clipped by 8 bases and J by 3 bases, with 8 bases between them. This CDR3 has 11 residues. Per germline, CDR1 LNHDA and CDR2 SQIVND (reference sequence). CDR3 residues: CASGQYYEQYF. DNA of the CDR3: TGTGCCAGTGGACAATACTACGAGCAGTACTTC.

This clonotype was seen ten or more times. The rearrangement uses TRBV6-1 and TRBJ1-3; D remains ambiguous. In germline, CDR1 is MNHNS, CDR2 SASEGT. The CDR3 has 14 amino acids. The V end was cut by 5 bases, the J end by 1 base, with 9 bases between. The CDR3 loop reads CASSPWQSGNTIYF. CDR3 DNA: TGTGCCAGCAGTCCTTGGCAGTCTGGAAACACCATATATTTT.

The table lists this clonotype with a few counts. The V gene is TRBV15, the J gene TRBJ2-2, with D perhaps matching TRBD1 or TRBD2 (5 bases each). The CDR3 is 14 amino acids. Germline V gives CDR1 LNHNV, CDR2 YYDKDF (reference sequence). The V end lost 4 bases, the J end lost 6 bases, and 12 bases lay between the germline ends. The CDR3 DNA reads TGTGCCACCAGCATACAGGTGGGGGCCGGGGAGCTGTTTTTT. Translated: CATSIQVGAGELFF.

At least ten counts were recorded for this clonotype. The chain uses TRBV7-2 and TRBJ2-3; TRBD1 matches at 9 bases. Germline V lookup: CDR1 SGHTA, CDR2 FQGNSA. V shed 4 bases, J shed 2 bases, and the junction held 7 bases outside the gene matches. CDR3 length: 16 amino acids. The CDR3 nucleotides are TGTGCCAGCAGCTGGGCGGGACAGGGAAACACAGATACGCAGTATTTT. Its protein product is CASSWAGQGNTDTQYF. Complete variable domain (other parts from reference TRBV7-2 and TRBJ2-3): GAGVSQSPSNKVTEKGKDVELRCDPISGHTALYWYRQSLGQGLEFLIYFQGNSAPDKSGLPSDRFSAERTGGSVSTLTIQRTQQEDSAVYLCASSWAGQGNTDTQYFGPGTRLTVL.

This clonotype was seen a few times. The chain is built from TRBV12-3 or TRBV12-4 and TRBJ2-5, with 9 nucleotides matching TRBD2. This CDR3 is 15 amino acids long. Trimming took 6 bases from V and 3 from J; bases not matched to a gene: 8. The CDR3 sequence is CASRTLSSGEETQYF. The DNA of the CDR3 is TGTGCCAGCAGAACCCTTTCTAGCGGGGAAGAGACCCAGTACTTC.